This TCR beta chain was retrieved from a study of blood T cell repertoires in COVID-19. Study background: Both acute and convalescent COVID-19 samples were obtained from the United States, Italy and Spain. T cells, B-cell-depleted T cells, or PBMCs supplied cDNA or gDNA.

The CDR3 is 14 residues long. Germline CDR1 MDHEN, CDR2 SYDVKM. V was pared by 2 bases and J by 10 bases, with 14 bases between. Seattle patient enrollment occurred during active infection, with longitudinal follow-up thereafter. Original handling: Cell counts per sample came from amplifying reference gene primers. TCRdb's table, derived via immunoSEQ multiplex PCR, lists solely in-frame clones and lacks some. V and J calls and clone size are those listed in that table; D and trimming were worked out from the DNA. This table holds some 150,000 clones, approximately 83% found once. The rearrangement uses TRBV28 and TRBJ1-4; no reliable D call. Material: peripheral blood. The TCR originated in a woman in her sixties or seventies with COVID-19, enrolled during active disease. The DNA of the CDR3 is TGTGCCAGCAGTTTAGGGCAGGAGGCGGTAAAACTGTTTTTT. It yields the protein CASSLGQEAVKLFF.